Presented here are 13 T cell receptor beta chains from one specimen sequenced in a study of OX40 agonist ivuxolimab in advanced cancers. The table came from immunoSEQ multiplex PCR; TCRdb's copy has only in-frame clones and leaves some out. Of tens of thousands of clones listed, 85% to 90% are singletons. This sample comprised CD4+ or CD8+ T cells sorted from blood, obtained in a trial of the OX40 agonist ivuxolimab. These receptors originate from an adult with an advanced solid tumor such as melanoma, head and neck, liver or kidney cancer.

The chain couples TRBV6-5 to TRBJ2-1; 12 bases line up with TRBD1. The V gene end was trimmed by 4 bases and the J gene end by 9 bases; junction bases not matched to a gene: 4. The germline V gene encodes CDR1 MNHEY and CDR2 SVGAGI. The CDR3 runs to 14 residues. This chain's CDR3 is CASSWDRGRGEQFF. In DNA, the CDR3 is TGTGCCAGCAGTTGGGACAGGGGGCGCGGTGAGCAGTTCTTC.

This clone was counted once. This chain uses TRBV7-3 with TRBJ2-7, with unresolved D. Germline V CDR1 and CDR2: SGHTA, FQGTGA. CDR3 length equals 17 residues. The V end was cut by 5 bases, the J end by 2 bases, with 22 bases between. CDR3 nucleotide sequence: TGTGCCAGCAGCCGACAACCATGGAGTAGTCTCACCTACGAGCAGTACTTC. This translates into CASSRQPWSSLTYEQYF.

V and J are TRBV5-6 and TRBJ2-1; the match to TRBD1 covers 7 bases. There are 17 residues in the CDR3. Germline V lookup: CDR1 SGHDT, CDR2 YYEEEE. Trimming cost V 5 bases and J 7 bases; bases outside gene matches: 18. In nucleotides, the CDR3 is TGTGCCAGCAGACAGTTACGCCGGCTACAGGGGCGGAATGAGCAGTTCTTC. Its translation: CASRQLRRLQGRNEQFF.

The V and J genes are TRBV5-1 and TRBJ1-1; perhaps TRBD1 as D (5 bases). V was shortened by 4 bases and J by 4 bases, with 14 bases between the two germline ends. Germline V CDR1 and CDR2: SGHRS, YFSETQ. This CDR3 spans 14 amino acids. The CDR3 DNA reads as TGCGCCAGCAGCGTGGAGGTGGGGGGCACTGAAGCTTTCTTT. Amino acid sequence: CASSVEVGGTEAFF.

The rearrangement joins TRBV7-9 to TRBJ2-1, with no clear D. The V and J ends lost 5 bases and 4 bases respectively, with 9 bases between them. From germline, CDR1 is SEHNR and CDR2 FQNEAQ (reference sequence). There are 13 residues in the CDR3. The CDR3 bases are TGTGCCAGCAGCCCCTCCGAATACAATGAGCAGTTCTTC. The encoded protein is CASSPSEYNEQFF. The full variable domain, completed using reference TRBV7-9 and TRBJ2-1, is DTGVSQNPRHKITKRGQNVTFRCDPISEHNRLYWYRQTLGQGPEFLTYFQNEAQLEKSRLLSDRFSAERPKGSFSTLEIQRTEQGDSAMYLCASSPSEYNEQFFGPGTRLTVL.

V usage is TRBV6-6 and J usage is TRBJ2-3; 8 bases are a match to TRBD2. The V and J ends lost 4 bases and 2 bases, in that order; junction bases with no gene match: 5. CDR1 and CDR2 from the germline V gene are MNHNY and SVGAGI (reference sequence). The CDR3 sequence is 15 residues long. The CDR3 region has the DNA TGTGCCAGCAGTTCGGGACTAGGGTACACAGATACGCAGTATTTT. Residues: CASSSGLGYTDTQYF.

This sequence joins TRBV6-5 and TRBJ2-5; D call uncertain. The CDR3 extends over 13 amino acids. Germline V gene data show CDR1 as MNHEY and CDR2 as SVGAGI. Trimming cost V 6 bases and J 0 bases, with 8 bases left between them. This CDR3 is CASRTEYQETQYF. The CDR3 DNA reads TGTGCCAGCAGAACGGAGTACCAAGAGACCCAGTACTTC.

The CDR3 region has the DNA TGTGCCAGCACCACTTTGGCTCACAACTACGAGCAGTACTTC. This encodes CASTTLAHNYEQYF. The rearrangement links TRBV28 to TRBJ2-7; D gene ambiguous. The CDR3 runs to 14 residues. In germline, CDR1 is MDHEN, CDR2 SYDVKM. The V end was cut by 7 bases, the J end by 3 bases, with 16 bases between.

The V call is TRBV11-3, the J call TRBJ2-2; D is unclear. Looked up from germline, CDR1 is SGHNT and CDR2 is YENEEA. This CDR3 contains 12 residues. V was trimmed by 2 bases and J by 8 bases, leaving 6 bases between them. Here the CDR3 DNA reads TGTGCCAGCAGCTTAACTGGGGGGGAGCTGTTTTTT. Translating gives CASSLTGGELFF.

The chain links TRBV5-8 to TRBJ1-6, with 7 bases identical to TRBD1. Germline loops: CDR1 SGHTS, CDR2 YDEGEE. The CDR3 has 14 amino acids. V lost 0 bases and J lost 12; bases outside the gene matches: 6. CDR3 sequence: CASSLVQGRGPLHF. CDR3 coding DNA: TGTGCCAGCAGCTTGGTACAGGGGAGAGGACCCCTCCACTTT.

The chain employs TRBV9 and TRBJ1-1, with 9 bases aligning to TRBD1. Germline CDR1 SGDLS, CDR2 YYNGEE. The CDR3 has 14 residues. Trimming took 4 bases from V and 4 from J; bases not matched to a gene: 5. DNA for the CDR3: TGTGCCAGCAGCCACCCGGACAGGGGCACTGAAGCTTTCTTT. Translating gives CASSHPDRGTEAFF.

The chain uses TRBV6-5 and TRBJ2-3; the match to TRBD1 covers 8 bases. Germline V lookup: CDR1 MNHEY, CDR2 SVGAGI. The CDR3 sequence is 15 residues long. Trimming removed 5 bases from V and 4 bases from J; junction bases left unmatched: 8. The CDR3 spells CASSNRGTASDTQYF. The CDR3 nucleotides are TGTGCCAGCAGTAACAGGGGGACCGCATCAGATACGCAGTATTTT.

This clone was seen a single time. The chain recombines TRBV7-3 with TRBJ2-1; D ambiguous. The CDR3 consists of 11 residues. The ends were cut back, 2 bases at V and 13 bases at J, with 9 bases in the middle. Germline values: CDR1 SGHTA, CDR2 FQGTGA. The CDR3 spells CASSLGQLQFF. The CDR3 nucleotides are TGTGCCAGCAGCTTAGGGCAGCTACAGTTCTTC. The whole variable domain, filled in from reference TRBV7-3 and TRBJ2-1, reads GAGVSQTPSNKVTEKGKYVELRCDPISGHTALYWYRQSLGQGPEFLIYFQGTGAADDSGLPNDRFFAVRPEGSVSTLKIQRTERGDSAVYLCASSLGQLQFFGPGTRLTVL.